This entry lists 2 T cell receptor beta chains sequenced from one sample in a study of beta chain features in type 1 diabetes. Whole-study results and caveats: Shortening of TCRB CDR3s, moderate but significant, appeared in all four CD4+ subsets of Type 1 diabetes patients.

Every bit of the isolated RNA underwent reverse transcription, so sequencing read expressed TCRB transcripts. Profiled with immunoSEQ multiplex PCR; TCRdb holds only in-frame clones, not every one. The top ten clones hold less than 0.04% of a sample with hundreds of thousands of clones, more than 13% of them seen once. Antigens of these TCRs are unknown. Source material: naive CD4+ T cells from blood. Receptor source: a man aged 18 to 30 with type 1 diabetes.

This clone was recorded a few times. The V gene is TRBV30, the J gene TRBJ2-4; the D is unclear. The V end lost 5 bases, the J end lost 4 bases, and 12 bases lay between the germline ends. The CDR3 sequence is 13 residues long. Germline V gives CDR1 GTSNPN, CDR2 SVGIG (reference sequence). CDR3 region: CAWDSIRKNIQYF. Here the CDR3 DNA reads TGTGCCTGGGATTCGATCAGGAAAAACATTCAGTACTTC.

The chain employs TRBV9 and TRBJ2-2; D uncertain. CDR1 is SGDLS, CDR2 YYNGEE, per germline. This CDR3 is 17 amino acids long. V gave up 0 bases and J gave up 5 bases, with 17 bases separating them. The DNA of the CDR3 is TGTGCCAGCAGCGTAGCTGACGATGCCGGTCGTACCGGGGAGCTGTTTTTT. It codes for CASSVADDAGRTGELFF.